At least ten counts were recorded for the clone carrying this T cell receptor beta chain. Its antigen is undetermined. General study points: Larger-cohort validation covered only one TCR beta V-J rearrangement. Tumor Treg TCRs overlapped most with tumor naive CD4+ cells. The TCR gene usage of tumor memory CD4+ T cells clustered together with blood and lymph node memory CD4+ cells and with lymph node naive CD4+ cells.

V lost 7 bases and J 0 bases, leaving 13 bases between the germline ends. The V gene's germline CDR1 is MNHNS and CDR2 SASEGT. This CDR3 comprises 16 residues. Constant-region reverse primers amplified full-length variable regions, followed by semi-nested Nested Universal Primer A PCR. TCRdb used MiXCR to reprocess the 5' RACE reads, holding one entry per CDR3 protein. The profile shows roughly 50,000 distinct CDR3 sequences, approximately 17% of them singletons. The receptor comes from a female donor with breast cancer. The chain has TRBV6-1 and TRBJ1-6, with a tentative D call TRBD1 (6 bases). Input material: naive CD4+ T cells sorted from blood. Subset: naive CD4+ T cells, CD4+CD45RA+CD25-. The CDR3 loop is CASTQDRSSYNSPLHF. DNA for the CDR3: TGTGCCAGCACCCAAGACAGGAGCTCCTATAATTCACCCCTCCACTTT.